These 27 T cell receptor beta chains originate from one sample sequenced in a study of OX40 agonist ivuxolimab in advanced cancers. The protocol used for the library was the immunoSEQ multiplex PCR assay. Held by TCRdb, this immuneACCESS table contains in-frame sequences only and omits some clones. Under half of the omission traces to an unresolved V gene where checked; the cause of the rest is unknown. Across this sample there are about 34,000 clones, with roughly 85% seen only once. In total, the top ten clones hold approximately 2.4% of the sample. The sequencing used CD4+ or CD8+ T cells sorted from blood, collected in a trial of the OX40 agonist ivuxolimab. Receptors originate from an adult with an advanced solid tumor such as melanoma, head and neck, liver or kidney cancer.

The chain links TRBV6-5 to TRBJ2-5, with D uncertain. Germline V CDR1 and CDR2: MNHEY, SVGAGI. This CDR3 comprises 11 residues. V was clipped by 0 bases and J by 7 bases, with 3 bases between them. CDR3 region: CASSYSMTQYF. CDR3 coding DNA: TGTGCCAGCAGTTACTCTATGACCCAGTACTTC.

The chain uses TRBV18 and TRBJ2-1, with 7 bases that match TRBD1. Trimming took 4 bases from V and 8 from J; bases not matched to a gene: 11. This CDR3 is built from 15 residues. Germline values: CDR1 KGHSH, CDR2 LQKENI. CDR3 region: CASSLRQGREDEQFF. CDR3 sequence (DNA): TGTGCCAGCTCACTTCGACAGGGAAGAGAGGATGAGCAGTTCTTC.

This rearrangement joins TRBV4-3 to TRBJ1-1; D is ambiguous. The CDR3 spans 13 residues. Trimming took off 2 bases at V and 1 base at J, with 5 bases between the two ends. Germline V gives CDR1 LGHNA, CDR2 YSLEER. CDR3 region: CASSQTENTEAFF. DNA of the CDR3: TGCGCCAGCAGCCAAACGGAGAACACTGAAGCTTTCTTT.

The V call is TRBV7-6, the J call TRBJ2-3; tentatively, D is TRBD2 (5 bases). Per the germline V gene, CDR1 is SGHVS and CDR2 is FNYEAQ. The CDR3 runs to 14 residues. Deletions cut 4 bases from V and 4 bases from J, with 12 bases between. Here the CDR3 DNA reads TGTGCCAGCAGCTCGCGAGGGCGGGCAGATACGCAGTATTTT. It codes for CASSSRGRADTQYF.

The chain carries TRBV6-1 and TRBJ2-1; D ambiguous. CDR1 and CDR2 from the germline V gene are MNHNS and SASEGT. This CDR3 is 11 amino acids long. Trimming took off 2 bases at V and 9 bases at J, with 5 bases between the two ends. The CDR3 loop is CASSELGEQFF. CDR3 coding DNA: TGTGCCAGCAGTGAATTGGGTGAGCAGTTCTTC.

This clone was counted once. The chain joins TRBV27 to TRBJ1-1, with 7 nucleotides matching TRBD1. With V trimmed by 5 bases and J by 4 bases, 13 bases remained unmatched. Per the germline V gene, CDR1 is MNHEY and CDR2 is SMNVEV (reference sequence). The CDR3 is made up of 16 amino acids. The CDR3 DNA is TGTGCCAGCAGTCTACAGGGGATCTCTCCCTTCACTGAAGCTTTCTTT. Protein product: CASSLQGISPFTEAFF.

This chain connects TRBV5-6 to TRBJ2-4; D ambiguous. Germline V lookup: CDR1 SGHDT, CDR2 YYEEEE. Trimming took off 2 bases at V and 1 base at J, with 13 bases between the two ends. This CDR3 comprises 16 residues. The chain's CDR3 is CASSFLGFGAKNIQYF. As DNA, the CDR3 is TGTGCCAGCAGCTTTTTGGGGTTTGGGGCCAAAAACATTCAGTACTTC.

This chain connects TRBV7-2 to TRBJ2-3; 8 bases are a match to TRBD2. After removal of 7 bases from V and 6 bases from J, the junction contained 9 bases not matched to a gene. Per the germline V gene, CDR1 is SGHTA and CDR2 is FQGNSA. The CDR3 consists of 14 residues. CDR3 loop: CASTPGTRTDTQYF. CDR3 nucleotides: TGTGCCAGCACCCCCGGGACTAGAACCGATACGCAGTATTTT.

The J gene is TRBJ2-5, the V gene TRBV6-5; the match to TRBD2 covers 9 bases. The CDR3 is made up of 16 amino acids. V lost 2 bases, J lost 2 bases, and 6 bases stayed unmatched. CDR1 and CDR2 from the germline V gene are MNHEY and SVGAGI. The CDR3 DNA is TGTGCCAGCAGTTACCCCCTAGCGGGGCCTCAAGAGACCCAGTACTTC. It specifies CASSYPLAGPQETQYF.

In its sample, this clone ranks as medium-sized. This sample also contains other DNA sequences that code for the same CDR3. The chain joins TRBV19 to TRBJ1-2; no reliable D call. Deletions cut 6 bases from V and 2 bases from J, with 4 bases between. This CDR3 spans 11 amino acids. Germline CDR1 is LNHDA and CDR2 is SQIVND (reference sequence). This chain's CDR3 is CASRDNYGYTF. The CDR3 DNA follows: TGTGCCAGTAGAGACAACTATGGCTACACCTTC. Combining the CDR3 with reference TRBV19 and TRBJ1-2 gives the whole variable domain DGGITQSPKYLFRKEGQNVTLSCEQNLNHDAMYWYRQDPGQGLRLIYYSQIVNDFQKGDIAEGYSVSREKKESFPLTVTSAQKNPTAFYLCASRDNYGYTFGSGTRLTVV.

The chain recombines TRBV7-2 with TRBJ1-1; D is unclear. Trimming took 2 bases from V and 8 from J, leaving 6 bases between them. Germline assignment: CDR1 SGHTA and CDR2 FQGNSA. This CDR3 contains 11 residues. The CDR3 bases are TGTGCCAGCAGCTTACGAGGGGAAGCTTTCTTT. This translates into CASSLRGEAFF.

Regarding this clone: The junction departs from germline at one end; a sequencing error may be responsible. The chain employs TRBV5-4 and TRBJ2-5; D remains unclear. Looked up from germline, CDR1 is SGHNT and CDR2 is YYREEE (reference sequence). The CDR3 contains 15 residues. CDR3 nucleotide sequence: TGTGCCAGCAGCTTGGAGGTGAACTCCCAAGAGATCCAGTACTTC. It translates to CASSLEVNSQEIQYF.

The rearrangement uses TRBV4-1 and TRBJ1-5; 9 bases align to TRBD1. The CDR3 has 15 amino acids. V dropped 1 base and J dropped 7; count of bases not matched to a gene: 5. The germline V gene encodes CDR1 MGHRA and CDR2 YSYEKL. Here the CDR3 DNA reads TGCGCCAGCAGCCAAGGACGGGGGACAGGGCAGCCCCAGCATTTT. Amino acid sequence: CASSQGRGTGQPQHF.

V is TRBV7-2 and J is TRBJ1-3, with D unresolved. CDR1 SGHTA and CDR2 FQGNSA come from the germline V gene. The CDR3 totals 15 residues. The V gene lost 1 base and the J gene lost 0 bases, with 7 bases spanning the gap. The CDR3 nucleotides are TGTGCCAGCAGCTTAGACAGTCGCTCTGGAAACACCATATATTTT. Protein sequence: CASSLDSRSGNTIYF.

This clone was detected once. The chain combines TRBV7-2 with TRBJ2-3; a possible D gene is TRBD1 (6 bases). CDR3 size: 17 residues. V lost 4 bases and J lost 2, with 19 bases in between. Germline V gene sequence: CDR1 SGHTA, CDR2 FQGNSA. The chain's CDR3 is CASSSTGTRSYTDTQYF. CDR3 nucleotides: TGTGCCAGCAGCTCGACCGGGACAAGAAGTTACACAGATACGCAGTATTTT. The whole variable domain, remainder taken from reference TRBV7-2 and TRBJ2-3, is GAGVSQSPSNKVTEKGKDVELRCDPISGHTALYWYRQSLGQGLEFLIYFQGNSAPDKSGLPSDRFSAERTGGSVSTLTIQRTQQEDSAVYLCASSSTGTRSYTDTQYFGPGTRLTVL.

V gene TRBV28 combines with J gene TRBJ1-5; 9 positions agree with TRBD1. In germline, CDR1 is MDHEN, CDR2 SYDVKM. CDR3 length equals 15 residues. Losses at the gene ends were 6 bases for V and 7 bases for J; bases not matched to a gene: 10. The CDR3 DNA follows: TGTGCCAGCAGATCAGGAACAGGGGGCCCCCAGCCCCAGCATTTT. Protein product: CASRSGTGGPQPQHF.

This clone was seen a single time. This chain connects TRBV7-6 to TRBJ2-1; D remains ambiguous. V lost 0 bases and J lost 10, with 10 bases in between. This CDR3 comprises 13 residues. Germline V lookup: CDR1 SGHVS, CDR2 FNYEAQ. The CDR3 loop is CASSLAPPLEQFF. CDR3 nucleotide sequence: TGTGCCAGCAGCTTAGCTCCCCCACTGGAGCAGTTCTTC.

This chain joins TRBV29-1 and TRBJ1-1; 9 nucleotides agree with TRBD1. After removal of 7 bases from V and 8 bases from J, the junction contained 5 bases not matched to a gene. This CDR3 region has 11 residues. Germline-derived CDR1 and CDR2 are SQVTM and ANQGSEA. CDR3: CSARDRVEAFF. As DNA, the CDR3 is TGCAGCGCCCGGGACAGGGTGGAAGCTTTCTTT. The full variable domain, its missing parts supplied by reference TRBV29-1 and TRBJ1-1, is SAVISQKPSRDICQRGTSLTIQCQVDSQVTMMFWYRQQPGQSLTLIATANQGSEATYESGFVIDKFPISRPNLTFSTLTVSNMSPEDSSIYLCSARDRVEAFFGQGTRLTVV.

The rearrangement links TRBV6-5 to TRBJ2-3; D is unresolved. CDR1 is MNHEY and CDR2 is SVGAGI in the germline V gene. The CDR3 has 15 residues. Trimming stripped 0 bases from V and 6 bases from J, with 13 bases between. CDR3 in amino acids: CASSYSITSGDTQYF. CDR3 in DNA: TGTGCCAGCAGTTACTCGATAACGAGTGGGGATACGCAGTATTTT.

This clone was detected once. The chain has TRBV18 and TRBJ1-6; the D is unclear. V lost 3 bases to trimming and J lost 8 bases, with 8 bases between them. The CDR3 runs to 13 residues. CDR1 is KGHSH and CDR2 is LQKENI in the germline V gene. The CDR3, as DNA: TGTGCCAGCTCACCCACAAGGGATTCACCCCTCCACTTT. It translates to CASSPTRDSPLHF.

The genes are TRBV5-1 and TRBJ2-2, with TRBD2 identical over 13 bases. Trimming cost V 4 bases and J 6 bases; bases outside gene matches: 3. The germline CDR1 and CDR2 sequences are SGHRS and YFSETQ. This CDR3 spans 15 amino acids. CDR3 sequence: CASSGTSGGAGELFF. The CDR3 DNA is TGCGCCAGCAGCGGAACTAGCGGGGGGGCCGGGGAGCTGTTTTTT.

The J gene is TRBJ1-1, the V gene TRBV28; D is unresolved. There are 11 residues in the CDR3. V lost 1 base to trimming and J lost 7 bases, with 4 bases between them. CDR1 MDHEN and CDR2 SYDVKM come from the germline V gene. The CDR3 reads CASSLSGEAFF. The CDR3 bases are TGTGCCAGCAGTTTATCAGGTGAAGCTTTCTTT.

The rearrangement uses TRBV23-1 and TRBJ2-7; D is possibly TRBD2 (7 bases). TRBV23-1 is reported as an ORF; its role is uncertain. This CDR3 region has 15 residues. V lost 7 bases to trimming and J lost 2 bases, with 18 bases between them. CDR3: CASTPRGGGPYEQYF. CDR3 DNA sequence: TGCGCCAGCACCCCCCGGGGAGGGGGGCCCTACGAGCAGTACTTC.

This chain connects TRBV18 to TRBJ2-5; 9 bases match TRBD1. The length of the CDR3 is 16 residues. Germline CDR1 is KGHSH and CDR2 is LQKENI. With 0 bases clipped from V and 4 bases from J, the junction kept 6 bases outside the gene matches. CDR3 coding DNA: TGTGCCAGCTCACCACCGGGACAGGGTAGGCGAGAGACCCAGTACTTC. It is translated as CASSPPGQGRRETQYF.

The chain combines TRBV4-3 with TRBJ1-6; unclear D gene. The CDR3 is 15 residues long. Per the germline V gene, CDR1 is LGHNA and CDR2 is YSLEER. V was trimmed by 0 bases and J by 9 bases, leaving 12 bases between them. The chain's CDR3 is CASSQEEGAISPLHF. CDR3 in DNA: TGCGCCAGCAGCCAAGAGGAGGGAGCTATTTCACCCCTCCACTTT.

This clone was detected once. The chain combines TRBV9 with TRBJ1-2; D gene unclear. This CDR3 comprises 16 residues. With 0 bases removed from V and 3 bases from J, the gap between germline ends came to 15 bases. CDR1 SGDLS and CDR2 YYNGEE come from the germline V gene. CDR3 sequence: CASSVGSMRTDYGYTF. In DNA form, the CDR3 reads TGTGCCAGCAGCGTAGGATCCATGAGAACAGACTATGGCTACACCTTC.

The V gene is TRBV7-6, the J gene TRBJ2-7; possibly TRBD1 for D (6 bases). The CDR3 length is 16 residues. V lost 4 bases, J lost 9 bases, and 25 bases lay in between. CDR1 is SGHVS, CDR2 FNYEAQ, per germline. CDR3 DNA sequence: TGTGCCAGCAGCTCCCTCGCGGAGGCGGCCAAGGGGGTGCAGTACTTC. It specifies CASSSLAEAAKGVQYF.